The next 9 T cell receptor beta chains were all read from a single sample in a study of human T cells and chemical hapten exposure. TCRdb analysed the RACE reads with MiXCR anew, one entry per CDR3 protein. The sample records 350,000 to 400,000 distinct CDR3 sequences, just under 6.5% being singletons. The time point here: patch test 2, 6 weeks after DPC sensitization. Sample treatment: therapeutic diphenylcyclopropenone sensitization with weekly scalp DPC. The sequencing here drew on whole blood, taken in connection with sensitization to the hapten diphenylcyclopropenone (DPC). The receptors shown here come from a woman aged 18 to 35 with alopecia areata. Some clones in this sample may be carry-over from other donors' samples.

This clonotype appeared many times. This chain joins TRBV3-1 and TRBJ1-5; D might be TRBD1 (5 bases). V lost 4 bases to trimming and J lost 9 bases, with 10 bases between them. Germline CDR1 is LGHDT and CDR2 is YNNKEL (reference sequence). CDR3 length: 12 residues. CDR3 sequence (DNA): TGTGCCAGCAGCCGGGGGGATCGGCCCCAGCATTTT. Translated: CASSRGDRPQHF.

This clonotype was recorded many times. The rearrangement joins TRBV6-5 to TRBJ1-6, with no clear D. The CDR3 totals 13 residues. Per germline, CDR1 MNHEY and CDR2 SVGAGI. The V end lost 10 bases, the J end lost 6 bases, and 13 bases lay between the germline ends. The CDR3 DNA sequence: TGTGCCACCCTCAGGACGGGTAATTCACCCCTCCACTTT. It is translated as CATLRTGNSPLHF.

This clonotype was detected many times. The chain joins TRBV4-3 to TRBJ1-5; D possibly corresponds to TRBD1 (5 bases). This CDR3 comprises 15 residues. In germline, CDR1 is LGHNA, CDR2 YSLEER. Trimming took off 0 bases at V and 6 bases at J, with 12 bases between the two ends. Here the CDR3 reads CASSQDAGLSQPQHF. CDR3 coding DNA: TGCGCCAGCAGCCAAGATGCAGGGTTGAGTCAGCCCCAGCATTTT.

This sequence joins TRBV20-1 and TRBJ2-7, with TRBD2 identical over 10 bases. V shed 3 bases and J 3 bases; nucleotides not matched to a gene: 8. CDR1 DFQATT and CDR2 SNEGSKA come from the germline V gene (reference sequence). The CDR3 length is 15 residues. The CDR3, as DNA: TGCAGTGCTAGGATAGCGGGGGGCCCAGGCTACGAGCAGTACTTC. Amino acid sequence: CSARIAGGPGYEQYF.

V usage is TRBV6-6 and J usage is TRBJ1-5, with 11 bases lining up with TRBD1. V dropped 6 bases and J dropped 1; count of bases not matched to a gene: 8. The CDR3 contains 17 residues. From germline, CDR1 is MNHNY and CDR2 SVGAGI (reference sequence). The CDR3 loop reads CASSPSGDRGSNQPQHF. CDR3 in DNA: TGTGCCAGCAGCCCATCAGGGGACAGGGGGAGCAATCAGCCCCAGCATTTT.

V and J are TRBV18 and TRBJ1-3, with D possibly TRBD1 on 5 matching bases. Trimming stripped 3 bases from V and 1 base from J, with 13 bases between. The CDR3 length is 16 residues. Germline values: CDR1 KGHSH, CDR2 LQKENI. For the CDR3, the DNA is TGTGCCAGCTCACCTCCCCCCGGGACGTCTGGAAACACCATATATTTT. Its protein product is CASSPPPGTSGNTIYF.

In this sample, this clonotype turned up many times. V and J are TRBV29-1 and TRBJ1-4, with D perhaps TRBD1 (5 bases). CDR3 length: 13 residues. Germline V gene lookup returns CDR1 SQVTM and CDR2 ANQGSEA. V was clipped by 3 bases and J by 4 bases, with 9 bases between them. CDR3 protein: CSVEQGVNEKLFF. CDR3 sequence (DNA): TGCAGCGTTGAGCAGGGAGTTAATGAAAAACTGTTTTTT.

To note about this clonotype: The CDR3 ends on some other residue instead of the conserved phenylalanine or tryptophan, so this is likely a read error. The J gene is TRBJ2-4, the V gene TRBV7-9, with D unclear. V was clipped by 7 bases and J by 7 bases, with 11 bases between them. This CDR3 is 12 amino acids long. Germline assignment: CDR1 SEHNR and CDR2 FQNEAQ (reference sequence). DNA for the CDR3: TGTGCCAGCACCATGGTACCGAACATTCAGTACTTA. Its protein product is CASTMVPNIQYL.

This clonotype was seen ten or more times. CDR3 amino acids: CASGFTFEAFF. The CDR3 bases are TGTGCCAGCGGGTTTACTTTTGAAGCTTTCTTT. The J gene is TRBJ1-1, the V gene TRBV2; no firm D call. The V gene's germline CDR1 is SNHLY and CDR2 FYNNEI. The V gene lost 8 bases and the J gene lost 7 bases, with 11 bases spanning the gap. The CDR3 has 11 residues.